This T cell receptor beta chain came from a study of identifying expanded T cells in peripheral blood. The study's findings and limits: Clone count variance between roughly 2-week samples rose with total template count. Differentially abundant clones: around 1.2 between replicates, just under 17 at 2 to 3 weeks, over 18 at four.

Sequencing was performed with immunoSEQ multiplex PCR; in TCRdb, only in-frame clones are kept and a portion is missing. This sample has tens of thousands of clones, with approximately 88% found just once. Worth noting for this clone: Its antigen is not known.

Germline V lookup: CDR1 SEHNR, CDR2 FQNEAQ (reference sequence). The CDR3 loop spans 17 amino acids. Losses at the gene ends were 2 bases for V and 3 bases for J; bases not matched to a gene: 6. Collection occurred without any documented infections or immune events in donors. This sequence was found in a person aged 18-70 years in good health. Sequencing was performed on blood. The chain employs TRBV7-9 and TRBJ2-3; 12 positions match TRBD2. CDR3 nucleotide sequence: TGTGCCAGCAGCTTAATGTCTAGCGGGGGGGGAACAGATACGCAGTATTTT. Amino acids: CASSLMSSGGGTDTQYF.